This TCR beta chain was observed in a study of CD8+ T cells in alopecia areata. This clone was picked up a small number of times. Germline CDR1 MNHEY, CDR2 SMNVEV (reference sequence). The CDR3 is 12 amino acids. V lost 5 bases to trimming and J lost 6 bases, with 7 bases between them. RNA extraction was followed by reverse transcription into cDNA, which acted as the sequencing template. The method was immunoSEQ multiplex PCR; TCRdb's version includes in-frame clones alone and lacks a portion of them. The sample consists of roughly 200,000 clones, roughly 50% of them appearing once. Treatment indicated: oral pan-JAK inhibitor, 5-10 mg twice daily.

The chain is built from TRBV27 and TRBJ1-4, with D hard to call. The receptor comes from a human donor with alopecia areata. The sample here was CD8+ T cells sorted from blood, taken at week 24, from a patient treated with tofacitinib. The CDR3 region is CASSRLDEKLFF. The CDR3 bases are TGTGCCAGCAGTCGTTTGGATGAAAAACTGTTTTTT.